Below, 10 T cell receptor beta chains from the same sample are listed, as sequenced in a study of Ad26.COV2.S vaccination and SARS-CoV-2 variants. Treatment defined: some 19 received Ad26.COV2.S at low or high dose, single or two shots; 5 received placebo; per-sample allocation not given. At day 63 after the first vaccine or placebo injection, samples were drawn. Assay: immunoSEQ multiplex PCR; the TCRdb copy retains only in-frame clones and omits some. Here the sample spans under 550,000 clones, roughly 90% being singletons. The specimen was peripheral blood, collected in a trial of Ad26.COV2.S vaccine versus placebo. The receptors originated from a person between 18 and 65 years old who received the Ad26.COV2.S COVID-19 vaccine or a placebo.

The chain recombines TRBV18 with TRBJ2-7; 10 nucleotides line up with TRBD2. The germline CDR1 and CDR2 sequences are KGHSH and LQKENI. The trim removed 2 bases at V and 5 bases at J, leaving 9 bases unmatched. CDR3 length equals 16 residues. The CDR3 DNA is TGTGCCAGCTCACCAAAGCGGGAGGGCCTTTCGGACGAGCAGTACTTC. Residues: CASSPKREGLSDEQYF. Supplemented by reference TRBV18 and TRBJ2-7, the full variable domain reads NAGVMQNPRHLVRRRGQEARLRCSPMKGHSHVYWYRQLPEEGLKFMVYLQKENIIDESGMPKERFSAEFPKEGPSILRIQQVVRGDSAAYFCASSPKREGLSDEQYFGPGTRLTVT.

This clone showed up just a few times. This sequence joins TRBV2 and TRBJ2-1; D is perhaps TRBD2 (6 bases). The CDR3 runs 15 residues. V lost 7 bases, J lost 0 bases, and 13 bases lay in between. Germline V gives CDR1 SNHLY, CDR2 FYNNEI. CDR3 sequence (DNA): TGTGCCAGCACCACTGGAGGGGTCTCCTACAATGAGCAGTTCTTC. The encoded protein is CASTTGGVSYNEQFF. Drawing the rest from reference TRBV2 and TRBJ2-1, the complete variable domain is EPEVTQTPSHQVTQMGQEVILRCVPISNHLYFYWYRQILGQKVEFLVSFYNNEISEKSEIFDDQFSVERPDGSNFTLKIRSTKLEDSAMYFCASTTGGVSYNEQFFGPGTRLTVL.

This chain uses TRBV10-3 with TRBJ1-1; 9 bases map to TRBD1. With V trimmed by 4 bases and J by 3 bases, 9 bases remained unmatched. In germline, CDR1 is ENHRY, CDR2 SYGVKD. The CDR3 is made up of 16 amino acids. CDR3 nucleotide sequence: TGTGCCATCAGTGGATCACGGGACAGGGCACACACTGAAGCTTTCTTT. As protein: CAISGSRDRAHTEAFF.

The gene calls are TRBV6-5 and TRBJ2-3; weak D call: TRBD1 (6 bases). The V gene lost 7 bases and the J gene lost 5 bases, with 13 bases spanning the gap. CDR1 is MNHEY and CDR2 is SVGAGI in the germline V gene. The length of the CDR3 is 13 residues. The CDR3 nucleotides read TGTGCCAGCACAGGACAGATTCTAGATACGCAGTATTTT. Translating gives CASTGQILDTQYF.

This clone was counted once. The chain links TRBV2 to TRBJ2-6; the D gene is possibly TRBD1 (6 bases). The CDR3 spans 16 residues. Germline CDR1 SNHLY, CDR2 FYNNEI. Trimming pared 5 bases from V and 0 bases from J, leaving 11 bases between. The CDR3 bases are TGTGCCAGCAGTCCGGGACATAGCTCTGGGGCCAACGTCCTGACTTTC. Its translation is CASSPGHSSGANVLTF.

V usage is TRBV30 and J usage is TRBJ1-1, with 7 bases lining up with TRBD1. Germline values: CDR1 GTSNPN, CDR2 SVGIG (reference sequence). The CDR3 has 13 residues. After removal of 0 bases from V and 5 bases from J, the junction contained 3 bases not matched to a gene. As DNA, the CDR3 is TGTGCCTGGAGTGTACAGGGGAGTACTGAAGCTTTCTTT. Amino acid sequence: CAWSVQGSTEAFF.

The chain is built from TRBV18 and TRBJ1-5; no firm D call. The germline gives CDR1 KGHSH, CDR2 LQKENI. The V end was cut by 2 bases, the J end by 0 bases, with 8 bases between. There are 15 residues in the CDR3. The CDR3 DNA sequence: TGTGCCAGCTCACCATGGCAGGATAGCAATCAGCCCCAGCATTTT. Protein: CASSPWQDSNQPQHF.

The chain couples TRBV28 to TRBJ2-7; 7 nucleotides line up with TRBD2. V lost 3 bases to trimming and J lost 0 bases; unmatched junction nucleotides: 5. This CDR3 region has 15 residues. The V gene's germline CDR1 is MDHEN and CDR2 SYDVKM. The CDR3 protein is CASSFFWGGSYEQYF. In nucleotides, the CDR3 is TGTGCCAGCAGTTTTTTTTGGGGGGGCTCCTACGAGCAGTACTTC.

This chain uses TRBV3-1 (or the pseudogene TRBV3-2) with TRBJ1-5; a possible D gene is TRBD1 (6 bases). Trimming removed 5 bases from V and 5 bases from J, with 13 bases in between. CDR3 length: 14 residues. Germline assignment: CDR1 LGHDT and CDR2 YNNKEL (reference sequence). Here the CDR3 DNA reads TGTGCCAGCAGCTCCCGGGACACTCATCAGCCCCAGCATTTT. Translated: CASSSRDTHQPQHF.

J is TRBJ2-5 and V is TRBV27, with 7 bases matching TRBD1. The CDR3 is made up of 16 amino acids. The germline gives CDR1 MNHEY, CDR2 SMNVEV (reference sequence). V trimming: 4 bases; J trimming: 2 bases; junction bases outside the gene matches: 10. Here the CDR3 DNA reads TGTGCCAGCAGTTCCAGGGACAGACAAAAACAAGAGACCCAGTACTTC. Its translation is CASSSRDRQKQETQYF.